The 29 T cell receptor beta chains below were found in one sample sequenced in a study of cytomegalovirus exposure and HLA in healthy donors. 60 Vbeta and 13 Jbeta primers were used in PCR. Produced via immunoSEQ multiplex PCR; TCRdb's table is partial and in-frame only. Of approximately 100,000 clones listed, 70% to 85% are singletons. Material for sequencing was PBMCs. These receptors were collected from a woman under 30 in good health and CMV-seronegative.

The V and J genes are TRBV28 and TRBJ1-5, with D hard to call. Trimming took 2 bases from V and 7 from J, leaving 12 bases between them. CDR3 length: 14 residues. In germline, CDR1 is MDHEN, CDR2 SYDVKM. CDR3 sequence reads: CASSLLRTIQPQHF. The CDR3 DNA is TGTGCCAGCAGTTTACTTCGAACAATACAGCCCCAGCATTTT. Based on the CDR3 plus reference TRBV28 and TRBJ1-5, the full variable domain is DVKVTQSSRYLVKRTGEKVFLECVQDMDHENMFWYRQDPGLGLRLIYFSYDVKMKEKGDIPEGYSVSREKKERFSLILESASTNQTSMYLCASSLLRTIQPQHFGDGTRLSIL.

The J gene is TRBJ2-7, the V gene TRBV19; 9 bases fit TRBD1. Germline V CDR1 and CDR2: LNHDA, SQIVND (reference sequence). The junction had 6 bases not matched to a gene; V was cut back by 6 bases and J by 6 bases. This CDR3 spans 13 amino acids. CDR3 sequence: CASSWTGVSEQYF. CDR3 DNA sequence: TGTGCCAGTAGCTGGACAGGGGTGAGCGAGCAGTACTTC. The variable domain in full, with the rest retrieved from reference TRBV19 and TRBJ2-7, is DGGITQSPKYLFRKEGQNVTLSCEQNLNHDAMYWYRQDPGQGLRLIYYSQIVNDFQKGDIAEGYSVSREKKESFPLTVTSAQKNPTAFYLCASSWTGVSEQYFGPGTRLTVT.

The CDR3 is CASSLTASYEQYF. The CDR3 nucleotides read TGCGCCAGCAGCTTAACAGCCTCCTACGAGCAGTACTTC. J is TRBJ2-7 and V is TRBV5-1, with D hard to call. The CDR3 has 13 residues. Trimming left V 2 bases short and J 0 bases short, with 6 bases between. In germline, CDR1 is SGHRS, CDR2 YFSETQ.

The CDR3, as DNA: TGTGCCTGGAGAGCTAGCGGGGCCTACAATGAGCAGTTCTTC. Amino acids: CAWRASGAYNEQFF. V gene TRBV30 combines with J gene TRBJ2-1; 9 nucleotides align to TRBD2. CDR3 size: 14 residues. V gave up 3 bases and J gave up 2 bases; unmatched junction bases: 2. From germline, CDR1 is GTSNPN and CDR2 SVGIG (reference sequence).

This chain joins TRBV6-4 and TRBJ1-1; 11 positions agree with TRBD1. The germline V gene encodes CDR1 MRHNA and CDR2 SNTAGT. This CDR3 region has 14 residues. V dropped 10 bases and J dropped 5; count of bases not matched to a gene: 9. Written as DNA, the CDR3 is TGTGCCACAAAACCGGGACAGGGGGGAACTGAAGCTTTCTTT. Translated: CATKPGQGGTEAFF.

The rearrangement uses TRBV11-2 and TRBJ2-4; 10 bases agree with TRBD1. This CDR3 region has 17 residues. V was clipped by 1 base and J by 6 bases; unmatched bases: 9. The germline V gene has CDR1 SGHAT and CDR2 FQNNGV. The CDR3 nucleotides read TGTGCCAGCAGCTTAGCTGGGCCGGGGACAGGGGTAAACATTCAGTACTTC. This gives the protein CASSLAGPGTGVNIQYF.

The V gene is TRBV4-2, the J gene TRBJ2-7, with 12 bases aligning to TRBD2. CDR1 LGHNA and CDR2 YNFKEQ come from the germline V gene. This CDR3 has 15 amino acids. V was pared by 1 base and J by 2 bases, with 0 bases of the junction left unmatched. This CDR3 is CASSQGLAGAYEQYF. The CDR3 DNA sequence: TGTGCCAGCAGCCAAGGACTAGCGGGAGCCTACGAGCAGTACTTC.

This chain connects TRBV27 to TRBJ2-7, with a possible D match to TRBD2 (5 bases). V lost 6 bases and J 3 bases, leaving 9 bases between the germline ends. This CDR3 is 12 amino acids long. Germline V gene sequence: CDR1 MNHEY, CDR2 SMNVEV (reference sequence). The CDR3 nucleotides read TGTGCCAGCAGCCCTGGAGGCTACGAGCAGTACTTC. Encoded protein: CASSPGGYEQYF.

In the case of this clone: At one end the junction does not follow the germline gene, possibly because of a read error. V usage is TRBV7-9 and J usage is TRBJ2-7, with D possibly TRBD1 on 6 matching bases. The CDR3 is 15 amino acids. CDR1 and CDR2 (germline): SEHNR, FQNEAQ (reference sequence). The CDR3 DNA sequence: TGTTCCAGCAGCTTACGCACAGGGAAATCCTACGAGCAGTACTTC. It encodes CSSSLRTGKSYEQYF.

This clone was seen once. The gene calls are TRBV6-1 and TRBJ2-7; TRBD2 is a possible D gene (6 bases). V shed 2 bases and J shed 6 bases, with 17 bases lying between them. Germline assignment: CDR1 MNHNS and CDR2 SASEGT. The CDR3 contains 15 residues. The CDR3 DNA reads TGTGCCAGCAGTGAACTCGGGGGAGTGGTGGCCGAGCAGTACTTC. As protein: CASSELGGVVAEQYF.

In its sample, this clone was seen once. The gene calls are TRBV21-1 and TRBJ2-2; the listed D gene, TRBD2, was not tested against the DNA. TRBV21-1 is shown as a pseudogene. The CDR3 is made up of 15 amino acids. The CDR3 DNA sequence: TGTGCCAGCAGCCATAGGGGAGGGGAGACCGGGGAGCTGTTTTTT. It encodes CASSHRGGETGELFF.

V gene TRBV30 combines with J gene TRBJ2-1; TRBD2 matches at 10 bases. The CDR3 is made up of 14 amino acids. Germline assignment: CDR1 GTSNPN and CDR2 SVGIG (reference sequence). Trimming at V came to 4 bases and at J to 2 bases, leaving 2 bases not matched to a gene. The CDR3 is CAWTLAGAYNEQFF. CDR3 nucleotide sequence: TGTGCCTGGACCCTAGCGGGGGCCTACAATGAGCAGTTCTTC.

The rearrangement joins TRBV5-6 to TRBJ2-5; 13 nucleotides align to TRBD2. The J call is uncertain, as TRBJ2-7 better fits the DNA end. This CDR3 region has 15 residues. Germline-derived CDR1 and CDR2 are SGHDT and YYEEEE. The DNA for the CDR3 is TGTGCCAGCAGCTTTGGGACTAGCGGGATCTACGAGCAGTACTTC. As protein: CASSFGTSGIYEQYF.

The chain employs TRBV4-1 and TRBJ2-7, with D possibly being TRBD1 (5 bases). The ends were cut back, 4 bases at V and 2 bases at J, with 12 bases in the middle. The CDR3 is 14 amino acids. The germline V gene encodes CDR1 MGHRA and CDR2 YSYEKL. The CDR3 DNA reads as TGCGCCAGCAGCCCTTGGACACCACCCTACGAGCAGTACTTC. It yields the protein CASSPWTPPYEQYF.

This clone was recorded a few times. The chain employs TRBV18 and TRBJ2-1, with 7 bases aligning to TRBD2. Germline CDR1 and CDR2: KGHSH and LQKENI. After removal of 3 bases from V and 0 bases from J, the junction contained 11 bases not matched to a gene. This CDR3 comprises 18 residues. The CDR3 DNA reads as TGTGCCAGCTCACCCACGCGGTCTAGGACTAGCTCCTACAATGAGCAGTTCTTC. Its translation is CASSPTRSRTSSYNEQFF.

This chain's CDR3 is CASSLSAGAYEQYF. The CDR3 DNA is TGTGCCAGCAGTTTATCAGCGGGGGCCTACGAGCAGTACTTC. The chain recombines TRBV27 with TRBJ2-7, with TRBD2 matching over 8 bases. J gave up 2 bases and V 0 bases, and 0 bases lay outside the gene matches. The CDR3 runs to 14 residues. CDR1 is MNHEY, CDR2 SMNVEV, per germline (reference sequence).

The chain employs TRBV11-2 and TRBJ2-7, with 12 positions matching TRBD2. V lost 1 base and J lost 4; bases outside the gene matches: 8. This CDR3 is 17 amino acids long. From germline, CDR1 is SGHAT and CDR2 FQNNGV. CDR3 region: CASSLGLAGASTYEQYF. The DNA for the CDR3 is TGTGCCAGCAGCTTAGGACTAGCGGGGGCCTCGACATACGAGCAGTACTTC.

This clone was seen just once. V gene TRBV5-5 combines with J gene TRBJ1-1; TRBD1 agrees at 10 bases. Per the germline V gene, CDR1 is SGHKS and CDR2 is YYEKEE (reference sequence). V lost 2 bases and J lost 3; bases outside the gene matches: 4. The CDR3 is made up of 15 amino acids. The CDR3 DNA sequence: TGTGCCAGCAGCTTTCGGACAGGGGGGGACACTGAAGCTTTCTTT. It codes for CASSFRTGGDTEAFF.

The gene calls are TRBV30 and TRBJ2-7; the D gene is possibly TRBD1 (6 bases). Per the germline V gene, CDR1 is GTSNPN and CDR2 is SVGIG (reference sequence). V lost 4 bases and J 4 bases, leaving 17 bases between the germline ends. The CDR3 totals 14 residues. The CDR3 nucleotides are TGTGCCTGGACCAGGGGCCGTAACGGGTACGAGCAGTACTTC. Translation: CAWTRGRNGYEQYF. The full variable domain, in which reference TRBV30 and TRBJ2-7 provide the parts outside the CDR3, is SQTIHQWPATLVQPVGSPLSLECTVEGTSNPNLYWYRQAAGRGLQLLFYSVGIGQISSEVPQNLSASRPQDRQFILSSKKLLLSDSGFYLCAWTRGRNGYEQYFGPGTRLTVT.

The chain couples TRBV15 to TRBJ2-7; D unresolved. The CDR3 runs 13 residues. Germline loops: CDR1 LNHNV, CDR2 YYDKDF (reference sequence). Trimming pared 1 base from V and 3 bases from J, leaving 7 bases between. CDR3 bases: TGTGCCACCAGCAGAGGTTCTTACTACGAGCAGTACTTC. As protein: CATSRGSYYEQYF.

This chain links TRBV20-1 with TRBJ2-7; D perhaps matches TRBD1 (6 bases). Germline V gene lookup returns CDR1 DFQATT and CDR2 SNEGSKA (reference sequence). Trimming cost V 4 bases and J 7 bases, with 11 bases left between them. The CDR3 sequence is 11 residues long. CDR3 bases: TGCAGTGCTAAACAGGGCTGGGAGCAGTACTTC. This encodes CSAKQGWEQYF.

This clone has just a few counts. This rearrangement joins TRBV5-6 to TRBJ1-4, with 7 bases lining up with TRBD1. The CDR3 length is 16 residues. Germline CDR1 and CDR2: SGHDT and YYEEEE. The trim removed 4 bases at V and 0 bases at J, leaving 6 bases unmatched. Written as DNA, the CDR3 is TGTGCCAGCAGCAACAGGGGACCTGCAACTAATGAAAAACTGTTTTTT. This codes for CASSNRGPATNEKLFF.

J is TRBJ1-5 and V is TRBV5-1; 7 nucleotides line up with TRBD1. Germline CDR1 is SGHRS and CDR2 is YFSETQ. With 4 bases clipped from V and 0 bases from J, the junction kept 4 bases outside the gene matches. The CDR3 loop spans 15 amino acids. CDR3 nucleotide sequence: TGCGCCAGCAGCCAGGGGGGAAATAGCAATCAGCCCCAGCATTTT. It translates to CASSQGGNSNQPQHF.

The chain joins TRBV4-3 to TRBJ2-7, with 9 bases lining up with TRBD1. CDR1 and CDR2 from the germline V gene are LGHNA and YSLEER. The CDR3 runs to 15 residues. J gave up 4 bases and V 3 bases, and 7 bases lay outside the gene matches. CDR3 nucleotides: TGCGCCAGCAGCCAGGCTACCGGGACAGGGTACGAGCAGTACTTC. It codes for CASSQATGTGYEQYF.

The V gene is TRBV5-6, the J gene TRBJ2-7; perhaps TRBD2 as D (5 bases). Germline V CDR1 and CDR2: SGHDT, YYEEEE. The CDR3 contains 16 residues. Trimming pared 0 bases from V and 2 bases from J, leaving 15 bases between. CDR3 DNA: TGTGCCAGCAGCTTGGCGAGGGCCCCTTTTGCCTACGAGCAGTACTTC. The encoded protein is CASSLARAPFAYEQYF.

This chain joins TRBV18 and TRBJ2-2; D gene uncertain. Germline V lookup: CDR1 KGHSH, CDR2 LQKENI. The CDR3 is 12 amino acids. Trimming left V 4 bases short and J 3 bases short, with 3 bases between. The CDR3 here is CASSLDTGELFF. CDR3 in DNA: TGTGCCAGCTCACTCGACACCGGGGAGCTGTTTTTT. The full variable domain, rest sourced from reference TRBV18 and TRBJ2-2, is NAGVMQNPRHLVRRRGQEARLRCSPMKGHSHVYWYRQLPEEGLKFMVYLQKENIIDESGMPKERFSAEFPKEGPSILRIQQVVRGDSAAYFCASSLDTGELFFGEGSRLTVL.

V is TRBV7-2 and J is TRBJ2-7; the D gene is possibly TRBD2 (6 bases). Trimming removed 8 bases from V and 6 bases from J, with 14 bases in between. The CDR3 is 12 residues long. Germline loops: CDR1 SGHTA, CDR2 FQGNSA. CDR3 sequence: CASLGLSLEQYF. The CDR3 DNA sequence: TGTGCCAGCCTGGGACTTAGCCTCGAGCAGTACTTC.

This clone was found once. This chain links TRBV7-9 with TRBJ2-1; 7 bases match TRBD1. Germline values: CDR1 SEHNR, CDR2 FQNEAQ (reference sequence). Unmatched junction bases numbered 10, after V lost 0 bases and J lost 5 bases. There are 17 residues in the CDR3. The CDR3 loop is CASSLAPGQWADNEQFF. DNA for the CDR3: TGTGCCAGCAGCTTAGCCCCGGGACAGTGGGCTGACAATGAGCAGTTCTTC.

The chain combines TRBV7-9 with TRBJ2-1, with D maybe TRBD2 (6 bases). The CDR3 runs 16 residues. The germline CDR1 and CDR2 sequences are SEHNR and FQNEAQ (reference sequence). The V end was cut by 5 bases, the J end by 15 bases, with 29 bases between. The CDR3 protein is CASSPPEEDDGTLRFF. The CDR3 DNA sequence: TGTGCCAGCAGCCCCCCGGAAGAGGATGATGGGACTTTGCGGTTCTTC.